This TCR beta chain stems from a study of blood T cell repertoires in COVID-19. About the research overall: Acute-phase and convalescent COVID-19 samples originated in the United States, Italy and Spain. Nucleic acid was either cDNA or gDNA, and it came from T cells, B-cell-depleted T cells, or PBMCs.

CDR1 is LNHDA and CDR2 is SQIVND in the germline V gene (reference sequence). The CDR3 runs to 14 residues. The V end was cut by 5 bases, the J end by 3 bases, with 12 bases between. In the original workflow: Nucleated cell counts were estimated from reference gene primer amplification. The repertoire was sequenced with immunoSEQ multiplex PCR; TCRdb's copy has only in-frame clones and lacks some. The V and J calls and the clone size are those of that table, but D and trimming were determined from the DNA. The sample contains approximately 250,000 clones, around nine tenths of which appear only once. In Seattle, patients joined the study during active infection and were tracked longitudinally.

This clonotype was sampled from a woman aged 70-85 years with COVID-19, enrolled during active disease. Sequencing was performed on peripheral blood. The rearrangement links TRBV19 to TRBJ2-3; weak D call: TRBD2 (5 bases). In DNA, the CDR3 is TGTGCCAGTAGTTTACGTGAGGGAACAGATACGCAGTATTTT. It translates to CASSLREGTDTQYF.